Given below is one T cell receptor (beta chain) in context. These data are taken from a study of shared clonotypes between healthy human individuals. Study-wide background: CD4 naive and memory got three plates each, CD8 naive two, CD8 memory one.

In germline, CDR1 is SGDLS, CDR2 YYNGEE. Trimming pared 3 bases from V and 5 bases from J, leaving 15 bases between. CDR3 length: 15 amino acids. Generated by immunoSEQ multiplex PCR, the TCRdb table keeps only in-frame clones and is missing some. Altogether around 1.4 million clones are present, approximately 98.5% being singletons, with the ten largest covering approximately 0.38%. The V call is TRBV9, the J call TRBJ2-1; TRBD1 is a possible D gene (5 bases). What was sequenced was naive CD4+ T cells sorted from blood. Sample subset: CD45RA+ positively selected. The source of this sequence is a man aged 30-40 years in good health. The CDR3 reads CASSAGRQTDNEQFF. Here the CDR3 DNA reads TGTGCCAGCAGCGCCGGTCGACAGACCGACAATGAGCAGTTCTTC.